Following are 20 T cell receptor beta chains from one sample sequenced in a study of shared clonotypes between healthy human individuals. Libraries were prepared by immunoSEQ multiplex PCR; TCRdb keeps only in-frame clonotypes and omits some of them. The profile shows about 1.1 million clones, approximately 78% of them singletons. Input material: memory CD4+ T cells from PBMCs. Sample subset: CD45RA-negative fraction. The receptor set was obtained from a man aged 18 to 29 in good health. Some clones in this sample may be carry-over from other donors' samples.

V is TRBV6-1 and J is TRBJ2-1; tentatively, D is TRBD1 or TRBD2 (6 bases each). The CDR3 has 17 amino acids. Germline CDR1 is MNHNS and CDR2 is SASEGT. Trimming pared 4 bases from V and 2 bases from J, leaving 18 bases between. The CDR3: CASSAPKGGVTYNEQFF. The DNA of the CDR3 is TGTGCCAGCAGTGCTCCTAAGGGGGGAGTGACCTACAATGAGCAGTTCTTC.

In DNA, the CDR3 is TGTGCCAGCAGATCTTCTGGGAACTATGGCTACACCTTC. Translation gives CASRSSGNYGYTF. The V and J genes are TRBV9 and TRBJ1-2; D is uncertain. The V gene's germline CDR1 is SGDLS and CDR2 YYNGEE. The CDR3 contains 13 residues. Deletions cut 5 bases from V and 2 bases from J, with 10 bases between. The full variable domain, in which reference TRBV9 and TRBJ1-2 provide the parts outside the CDR3, is DSGVTQTPKHLITATGQRVTLRCSPRSGDLSVYWYQQSLDQGLQFLIQYYNGEERAKGNILERFSAQQFPDLHSELNLSSLELGDSALYFCASRSSGNYGYTFGSGTRLTVV.

The chain has TRBV7-9 and TRBJ1-1; no definite D call. V was shortened by 5 bases and J by 10 bases, with 14 bases between the two germline ends. The CDR3 is made up of 12 amino acids. Germline assignment: CDR1 SEHNR and CDR2 FQNEAQ (reference sequence). CDR3 DNA sequence: TGTGCCAGCAGCCTCCCAGGCTTGGGAGCTTTCTTT. Protein sequence: CASSLPGLGAFF.

The CDR3 region is CASRTPRTGANVLTF. Written as DNA, the CDR3 is TGTGCCAGCAGGACCCCAAGGACCGGGGCCAACGTCCTGACTTTC. The chain links TRBV28 to TRBJ2-6, with D uncertain. Looked up from germline, CDR1 is MDHEN and CDR2 is SYDVKM. V shed 6 bases and J shed 4 bases, with 13 bases lying between them. The CDR3 consists of 15 residues.

V gene TRBV6-1 combines with J gene TRBJ2-3; unclear D gene. This CDR3 contains 13 residues. In germline, CDR1 is MNHNS, CDR2 SASEGT. Trimming pared 2 bases from V and 5 bases from J, leaving 8 bases between. CDR3 residues: CASSELGGDTQYF. The CDR3 region has the DNA TGTGCCAGCAGTGAACTCGGTGGAGATACGCAGTATTTT.

This clone was seen a few times. V usage is TRBV10-3 and J usage is TRBJ1-3; D is ambiguous. Trimming took off 6 bases at V and 2 bases at J, with 14 bases between the two ends. Germline V gene data show CDR1 as ENHRY and CDR2 as SYGVKD. The CDR3 is 15 amino acids. CDR3 nucleotide sequence: TGTGCCATCAGGGCTGGACTGGAGGCTGGAAACACCATATATTTT. As protein: CAIRAGLEAGNTIYF.

The CDR3 loop is CSVARPRGTARGDTQYF. The CDR3 region has the DNA TGCAGCGTTGCAAGACCCCGTGGGACGGCCCGAGGAGATACGCAGTATTTT. The chain has TRBV29-1 and TRBJ2-3, with D tentatively TRBD1 or TRBD2 (5 bases each). CDR1 SQVTM and CDR2 ANQGSEA come from the germline V gene. The CDR3 sequence is 17 residues long. The V gene lost 4 bases and the J gene lost 5 bases, with 25 bases spanning the gap.

As regards this clone: The identical CDR3 is also encoded by other nucleotide sequences in the sample. The V call is TRBV6-5, the J call TRBJ2-7, with 8 bases identical to TRBD1. This CDR3 contains 14 residues. Germline CDR1 reads MNHEY; CDR2 reads SVGAGI. V shed 2 bases and J 4 bases; nucleotides not matched to a gene: 4. The CDR3 spells CASSYRGQGYEQYF. In DNA, the CDR3 is TGTGCCAGCAGTTACAGAGGACAGGGATACGAGCAGTACTTC.

V usage is TRBV15 and J usage is TRBJ2-7, with 8 positions matching TRBD1. The germline V gene encodes CDR1 LNHNV and CDR2 YYDKDF (reference sequence). The junction had 10 bases not matched to a gene; V was cut back by 3 bases and J by 3 bases. The CDR3 is made up of 16 amino acids. The CDR3 reads CATSSPFDDRGYEQYF. The CDR3 coding sequence is TGTGCCACCAGCAGTCCGTTTGATGACAGGGGCTACGAGCAGTACTTC.

This clone showed up many times. The rearrangement uses TRBV6-6 and TRBJ2-2; D possibly uses TRBD1 or TRBD2 (5 bases each). Per the germline V gene, CDR1 is MNHNY and CDR2 is SVGAGI (reference sequence). This CDR3 has 14 residues. V lost 3 bases and J lost 7, with 12 bases in between. The CDR3 region has the DNA TGTGCCAGCAGTTATGGTTGGGGGAACGGGGAGCTGTTTTTT. It specifies CASSYGWGNGELFF.

The CDR3 nucleotides are TGTGCCAGCAGCGCACGGACTAGCGGGAGAAGTGAGCAGTTCTTC. Amino acid sequence: CASSARTSGRSEQFF. V is TRBV9 and J is TRBJ2-1; 13 positions agree with TRBD2. This CDR3 has 15 amino acids. Trimming took 3 bases from V and 9 from J; bases not matched to a gene: 6. The germline V gene encodes CDR1 SGDLS and CDR2 YYNGEE.

The rearrangement links TRBV6-1 to TRBJ1-3; D gene uncertain. V was cut by 1 base and J by 0 bases, with 13 bases left in between. Germline CDR1 and CDR2: MNHNS and SASEGT. This CDR3 is 17 amino acids long. The CDR3 sequence: CASSEEDNSYSGNTIYF. The CDR3 coding sequence is TGTGCCAGCAGTGAAGAAGACAACTCATACTCTGGAAACACCATATATTTT.

A word on this clone: A read error may explain this, as a much larger clone is one base away. Different DNA sequences within this sample yield the same CDR3. The V gene is TRBV7-9, the J gene TRBJ1-4; unclear D gene. The CDR3 totals 14 residues. With 5 bases removed from V and 0 bases from J, the gap between germline ends came to 7 bases. The germline V gene encodes CDR1 SEHNR and CDR2 FQNEAQ (reference sequence). This chain's CDR3 is CASSPQATNEKLFF. The CDR3 DNA reads TGTGCCAGCAGCCCACAAGCAACTAATGAAAAACTGTTTTTT.

This chain joins TRBV6-1 and TRBJ1-5; D gene uncertain. Germline values: CDR1 MNHNS, CDR2 SASEGT. The CDR3 has 13 amino acids. Deletions cut 6 bases from V and 5 bases from J, with 11 bases between. CDR3 in DNA: TGTGCCAGCAGGACCTCCGTCGATCAGCCCCAGCATTTT. It specifies CASRTSVDQPQHF.

In regard to this clone: Within the sample, other DNA sequences also encode this same CDR3. This chain joins TRBV5-1 and TRBJ2-3; D remains unclear. Germline V gene data show CDR1 as SGHRS and CDR2 as YFSETQ. Trimming took off 4 bases at V and 6 bases at J, with 9 bases between the two ends. The length of the CDR3 is 12 residues. The CDR3, as DNA: TGCGCCAGCAGCCAGGCTACGGATACGCAGTATTTT. This codes for CASSQATDTQYF.

This clone has just a few counts. V and J are TRBV2 and TRBJ1-4, with D possibly being TRBD1 (5 bases). CDR3 size: 15 residues. Germline loops: CDR1 SNHLY, CDR2 FYNNEI. V was shortened by 10 bases and J by 7 bases, with 22 bases between the two germline ends. CDR3 in amino acids: CATLRTSPGREKLFF. The CDR3, as DNA: TGTGCCACCCTCCGGACATCTCCAGGCCGTGAAAAACTGTTTTTT.

The V and J genes are TRBV6-5 and TRBJ2-7, with TRBD2 as a possible D gene (6 bases). The CDR3 totals 13 residues. Germline CDR1 MNHEY, CDR2 SVGAGI. The V end lost 4 bases, the J end lost 1 base, and 8 bases lay between the germline ends. The CDR3 protein is CASSFGSSYEQYF. CDR3 sequence (DNA): TGTGCCAGCAGTTTCGGGAGTTCCTACGAGCAGTACTTC.

The chain couples TRBV5-4 to TRBJ2-7, with D perhaps given as TRBD1 or TRBD2 (5 bases each). The CDR3 is made up of 13 amino acids. CDR1 is SGHNT and CDR2 is YYREEE in the germline V gene (reference sequence). Trimming left V 4 bases short and J 2 bases short, with 10 bases between. The CDR3 sequence: CASSKGTAYEQYF. For the CDR3, the DNA is TGTGCCAGCAGCAAAGGGACGGCCTACGAGCAGTACTTC. Filled out from reference TRBV5-4 and TRBJ2-7, the complete variable domain reads ETGVTQSPTHLIKTRGQQVTLRCSSQSGHNTVSWYQQALGQGPQFIFQYYREEENGRGNFPPRFSGLQFPNYSSELNVNALELDDSALYLCASSKGTAYEQYFGPGTRLTVT.

The chain carries TRBV7-9 and TRBJ1-2; maybe TRBD1 (5 bases). The V end was cut by 6 bases, the J end by 0 bases, with 17 bases between. The CDR3 has 16 amino acids. The V gene's germline CDR1 is SEHNR and CDR2 FQNEAQ (reference sequence). CDR3 region: CASSPSGTASNYGYTF. The CDR3 nucleotides are TGTGCCAGCAGTCCATCCGGGACGGCCTCTAACTATGGCTACACCTTC.

A remark on this clone: Other nucleotide sequences in the sample specify the same CDR3. This chain links TRBV2 with TRBJ1-5; 7 positions match TRBD1. CDR3 length: 14 amino acids. Germline CDR1 is SNHLY and CDR2 is FYNNEI. J gave up 0 bases and V 5 bases, and 1 base lay outside the gene matches. The CDR3 DNA sequence: TGTGCCAGCAGTAGACAGGGTAGCAATCAGCCCCAGCATTTT. This encodes CASSRQGSNQPQHF.